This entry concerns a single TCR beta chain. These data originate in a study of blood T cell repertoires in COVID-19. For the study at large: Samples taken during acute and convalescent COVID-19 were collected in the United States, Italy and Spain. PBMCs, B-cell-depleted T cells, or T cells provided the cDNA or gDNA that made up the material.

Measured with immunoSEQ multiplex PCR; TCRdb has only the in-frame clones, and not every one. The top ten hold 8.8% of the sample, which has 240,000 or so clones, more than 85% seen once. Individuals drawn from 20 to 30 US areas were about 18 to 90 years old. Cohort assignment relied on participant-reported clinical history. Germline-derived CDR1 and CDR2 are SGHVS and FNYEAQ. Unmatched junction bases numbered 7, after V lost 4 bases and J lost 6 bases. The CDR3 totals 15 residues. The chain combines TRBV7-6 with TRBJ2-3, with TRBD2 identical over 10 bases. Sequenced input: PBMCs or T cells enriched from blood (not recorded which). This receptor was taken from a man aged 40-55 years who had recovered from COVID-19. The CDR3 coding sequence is TGTGCCAGCAGCTCTCTAGCGGGAGTTGGGGATACGCAGTATTTT. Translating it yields CASSSLAGVGDTQYF.